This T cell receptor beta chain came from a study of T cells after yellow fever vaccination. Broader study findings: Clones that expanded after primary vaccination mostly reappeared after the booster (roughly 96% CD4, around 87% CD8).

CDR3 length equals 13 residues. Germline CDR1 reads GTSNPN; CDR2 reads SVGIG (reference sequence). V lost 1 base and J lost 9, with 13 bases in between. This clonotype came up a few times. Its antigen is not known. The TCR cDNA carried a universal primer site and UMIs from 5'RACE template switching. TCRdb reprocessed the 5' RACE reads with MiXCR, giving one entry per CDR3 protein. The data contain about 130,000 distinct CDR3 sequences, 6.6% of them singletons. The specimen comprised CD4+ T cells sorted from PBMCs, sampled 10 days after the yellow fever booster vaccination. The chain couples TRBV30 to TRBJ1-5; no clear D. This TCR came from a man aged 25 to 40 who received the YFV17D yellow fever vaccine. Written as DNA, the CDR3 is TGTGCCTGGAGTGAGGAGGCTCCGGGGCCCCAGCATTTT. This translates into CAWSEEAPGPQHF.